Listed here are 20 T cell receptor beta chains from one sample, sequenced in a study of T cells after yellow fever vaccination. TCRdb used MiXCR to reprocess the 5' RACE reads, holding one entry per CDR3 protein. The sample lists about 240,000 distinct CDR3 sequences, around 7% occurring once. The sample here was CD4+ T cells sorted from PBMCs, taken 15 days after the yellow fever booster vaccination. The receptors stem from a man in his thirties or forties who received the YFV17D yellow fever vaccine.

This clonotype was detected only a few times. This sequence joins TRBV7-9 and TRBJ1-5, with D perhaps matching TRBD1 (5 bases). The germline gives CDR1 SEHNR, CDR2 FQNEAQ (reference sequence). The V end was cut by 3 bases, the J end by 3 bases, with 12 bases between. The CDR3 runs to 15 residues. The CDR3 protein is CASSLGLTDNQPQHF. DNA of the CDR3: TGTGCCAGCAGCTTGGGGCTTACGGACAATCAGCCCCAGCATTTT.

This clonotype was counted many times. V usage is TRBV5-1 and J usage is TRBJ2-2; 7 bases fit TRBD1. J was trimmed by 0 bases and V by 7 bases; bases with no gene match: 6. This CDR3 is 15 amino acids long. Germline CDR1 SGHRS, CDR2 YFSETQ. The CDR3, as DNA: TGCGCCAGCGATACGGGACAGACGAACACCGGGGAGCTGTTTTTT. The encoded protein is CASDTGQTNTGELFF. The full variable domain, rest sourced from reference TRBV5-1 and TRBJ2-2, is KAGVTQTPRYLIKTRGQQVTLSCSPISGHRSVSWYQQTPGQGLQFLFEYFSETQRNKGNFPGRFSGRQFSNSRSEMNVSTLELGDSALYLCASDTGQTNTGELFFGEGSRLTVL.

CDR3 bases: TGTGCCAGCAGCATGGGACAGAGCGAGCAGTACTTC. Encoded protein: CASSMGQSEQYF. V usage is TRBV7-6 and J usage is TRBJ2-7, with 7 bases matching TRBD1. V was pared by 5 bases and J by 6 bases, with 4 bases of the junction left unmatched. This CDR3 region has 12 residues. Germline V gene sequence: CDR1 SGHVS, CDR2 FNYEAQ.

The chain is built from TRBV9 and TRBJ2-7, with D uncertain. The length of the CDR3 is 15 residues. V dropped 2 bases and J dropped 2 bases, with 14 bases sitting between them. Germline assignment: CDR1 SGDLS and CDR2 YYNGEE. CDR3 sequence: CASSVGAMLTYEQYF. In DNA form, the CDR3 reads TGTGCCAGCAGCGTCGGAGCTATGCTAACCTACGAGCAGTACTTC.

This clonotype was counted a few times. V usage is TRBV20-1 and J usage is TRBJ2-7, with 9 bases aligning to TRBD2. Losses at the gene ends were 2 bases for V and 3 bases for J; bases not matched to a gene: 8. Per the germline V gene, CDR1 is DFQATT and CDR2 is SNEGSKA (reference sequence). This CDR3 is 15 amino acids long. The CDR3 loop reads CSARRGSSGVYEQYF. The CDR3 nucleotides are TGCAGTGCTAGAAGGGGGTCTAGCGGGGTCTACGAGCAGTACTTC.

At least ten counts were recorded for this clonotype. This chain joins TRBV18 and TRBJ1-1, with a possible D match to TRBD1 (5 bases). V shed 3 bases and J shed 4 bases, with 15 bases lying between them. Germline CDR1 and CDR2: KGHSH and LQKENI. There are 15 residues in the CDR3. This CDR3 is CASSPGLWGSTEAFF. The CDR3 DNA reads TGTGCCAGCTCACCGGGCCTCTGGGGGAGCACTGAAGCTTTCTTT.

As DNA, the CDR3 is TGTGCCAGCAGTCACGGACAGGGGATAACCTATTTTGAGCAGTACTTC. It encodes CASSHGQGITYFEQYF. V is TRBV2 and J is TRBJ2-7; 9 nucleotides line up with TRBD1. V shed 5 bases, J shed 7 bases, and the junction held 15 bases outside the gene matches. Germline CDR1 and CDR2: SNHLY and FYNNEI. The CDR3 consists of 16 residues. Complete variable domain (other parts from reference TRBV2 and TRBJ2-7): EPEVTQTPSHQVTQMGQEVILRCVPISNHLYFYWYRQILGQKVEFLVSFYNNEISEKSEIFDDQFSVERPDGSNFTLKIRSTKLEDSAMYFCASSHGQGITYFEQYFGPGTRLTVT.

This clonotype turned up a few times. The CDR3 here is CASRTGTGVYNEQFF. The CDR3 DNA follows: TGCGCCAGCAGAACCGGGACAGGGGTCTACAATGAGCAGTTCTTC. The rearrangement links TRBV5-1 to TRBJ2-1; 10 bases map to TRBD1. CDR3 length: 15 amino acids. After removal of 5 bases from V and 3 bases from J, the junction contained 5 bases not matched to a gene. In germline, CDR1 is SGHRS, CDR2 YFSETQ.

This clonotype has ten or more counts. This chain links TRBV28 with TRBJ2-5, with TRBD1 matching over 12 bases. CDR3 length equals 16 residues. The J segment lost 3 bases and the V segment lost 5 bases, leaving 7 bases of the junction unmatched. Germline CDR1 reads MDHEN; CDR2 reads SYDVKM. The CDR3 nucleotides are TGTGCCAGCAGTACCCGGGACAGGGGGCTGGAAGAGACCCAGTACTTC. Protein sequence: CASSTRDRGLEETQYF.

This clonotype has at least ten counts. V and J are TRBV20-1 and TRBJ1-1; 9 bases fit TRBD1. V lost 5 bases, J lost 3 bases, and 10 bases stayed unmatched. Germline-derived CDR1 and CDR2 are DFQATT and SNEGSKA (reference sequence). This CDR3 region has 15 residues. The CDR3 here is CSAASGTGLDTEAFF. The CDR3 region has the DNA TGCAGTGCTGCCTCCGGGACAGGGCTGGACACTGAAGCTTTCTTT.

In this sample, this clonotype turned up many times. This rearrangement joins TRBV6-5 to TRBJ2-1, with a weak D call TRBD2 (5 bases). The germline CDR1 and CDR2 sequences are MNHEY and SVGAGI. CDR3 size: 16 residues. V lost 4 bases and J 1 base, leaving 14 bases between the germline ends. DNA of the CDR3: TGTGCCAGCAGTTTGACGGTCCCGGGGTCCTACAATGAGCAGTTCTTC. Amino acid sequence: CASSLTVPGSYNEQFF.

This clonotype was observed a handful of times. V usage is TRBV11-2 and J usage is TRBJ1-2; 8 positions match TRBD1. Germline V gene data show CDR1 as SGHAT and CDR2 as FQNNGV. This CDR3 has 21 amino acids. V lost 0 bases and J lost 0; bases outside the gene matches: 18. For the CDR3, the DNA is TGTGCCAGCAGCTTAGAGATTGGTTTGGGGACAGGCTACTTAGCTAACTATGGCTACACCTTC. Protein: CASSLEIGLGTGYLANYGYTF.

This rearrangement joins TRBV7-2 to TRBJ2-7; D is perhaps TRBD2 (6 bases). V was pared by 7 bases and J by 3 bases, with 19 bases between. Germline CDR1 SGHTA, CDR2 FQGNSA. The CDR3 covers 15 residues. The chain's CDR3 is CASTYQAGSYYEQYF. In DNA, the CDR3 is TGTGCCAGCACTTACCAAGCGGGCTCCTACTACGAGCAGTACTTC. Full variable domain (missing parts from reference TRBV7-2 and TRBJ2-7): GAGVSQSPSNKVTEKGKDVELRCDPISGHTALYWYRQSLGQGLEFLIYFQGNSAPDKSGLPSDRFSAERTGGSVSTLTIQRTQQEDSAVYLCASTYQAGSYYEQYFGPGTRLTVT.

This chain links TRBV7-2 with TRBJ1-4; D is unresolved. This CDR3 contains 13 residues. Germline V gene sequence: CDR1 SGHTA, CDR2 FQGNSA. Trimming cost V 6 bases and J 4 bases, with 9 bases left between them. CDR3 protein: CASRSALNEKLFF. CDR3 DNA: TGTGCCAGCAGGTCTGCTCTTAATGAAAAACTGTTTTTT.

The J gene is TRBJ2-7, the V gene TRBV3-1, with D unresolved. V was clipped by 4 bases and J by 2 bases, with 9 bases between them. CDR3 length: 13 amino acids. CDR1 and CDR2 from the germline V gene are LGHDT and YNNKEL (reference sequence). The CDR3 DNA sequence: TGTGCCAGCAGCCCCTCCGAGGCCTACGAGCAGTACTTC. Amino acid sequence: CASSPSEAYEQYF.

A few counts support this clonotype. J is TRBJ2-5 and V is TRBV20-1; possibly TRBD2 for D (6 bases). The length of the CDR3 is 15 residues. Germline values: CDR1 DFQATT, CDR2 SNEGSKA (reference sequence). Trimming took 1 base from V and 5 from J, leaving 17 bases between them. The CDR3 protein is CSARGDPAGIETQYF. The CDR3 region has the DNA TGCAGTGCTAGAGGGGACCCGGCGGGAATTGAGACCCAGTACTTC.

The rearrangement uses TRBV29-1 and TRBJ1-1; D is unclear. The germline V gene encodes CDR1 SQVTM and CDR2 ANQGSEA. Trimming took 2 bases from V and 4 from J, leaving 17 bases between them. This CDR3 is built from 15 residues. This CDR3 is CSVERASQVGTEAFF. The CDR3 coding sequence is TGCAGCGTTGAACGGGCCTCCCAGGTGGGCACTGAAGCTTTCTTT. Filled out from reference TRBV29-1 and TRBJ1-1, the complete variable domain reads SAVISQKPSRDICQRGTSLTIQCQVDSQVTMMFWYRQQPGQSLTLIATANQGSEATYESGFVIDKFPISRPNLTFSTLTVSNMSPEDSSIYLCSVERASQVGTEAFFGQGTRLTVV.

The V gene is TRBV20-1, the J gene TRBJ2-4; D is unclear. Germline CDR1 reads DFQATT; CDR2 reads SNEGSKA (reference sequence). This CDR3 comprises 13 residues. V lost 5 bases and J lost 0, with 8 bases in between. CDR3 DNA: TGCAGTGCTGGATCCGTAGCCAAAAACATTCAGTACTTC. Translating it yields CSAGSVAKNIQYF.

This clonotype was observed at least ten times. The V call is TRBV3-1, the J call TRBJ2-7, with a weak D call TRBD2 (5 bases). The CDR3 is 12 amino acids. V dropped 4 bases and J dropped 3 bases, with 7 bases sitting between them. Germline CDR1 is LGHDT and CDR2 is YNNKEL (reference sequence). The CDR3 is CASSPSGYEQYF. CDR3 nucleotide sequence: TGTGCCAGCAGCCCGAGCGGCTACGAGCAGTACTTC.

Ten or more counts support this clonotype. This chain links TRBV29-1 with TRBJ2-2; 12 bases are a match to TRBD1. The CDR3 totals 16 residues. The germline gives CDR1 SQVTM, CDR2 ANQGSEA. The junction had 5 bases not matched to a gene; V was cut back by 6 bases and J by 0 bases. CDR3 amino acids: CSVIGDRGPNTGELFF. DNA of the CDR3: TGCAGCGTCATAGGGGACAGGGGGCCGAACACCGGGGAGCTGTTTTTT.